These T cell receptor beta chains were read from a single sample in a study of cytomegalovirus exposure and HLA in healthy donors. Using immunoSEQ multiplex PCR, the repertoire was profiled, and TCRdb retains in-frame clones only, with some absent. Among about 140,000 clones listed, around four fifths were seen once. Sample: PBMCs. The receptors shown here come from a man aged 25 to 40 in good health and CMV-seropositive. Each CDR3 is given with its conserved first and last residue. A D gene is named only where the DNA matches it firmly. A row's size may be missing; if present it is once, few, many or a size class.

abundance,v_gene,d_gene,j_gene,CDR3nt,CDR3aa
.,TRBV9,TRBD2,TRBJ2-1,TGTGCCAGCAGCTATCGGCTAGCGGGAGCCCACAATGAGCAGTTCTTC,CASSYRLAGAHNEQFF
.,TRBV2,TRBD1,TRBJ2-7,TGTGCCAGCAGTCGGACAGGGGGCTCCTACGAGCAGTACTTC,CASSRTGGSYEQYF
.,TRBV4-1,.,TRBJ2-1,TGCGCCAGAAGCCAAGACCCCCAGGGCAATGAGCAGTTCTTC,CARSQDPQGNEQFF
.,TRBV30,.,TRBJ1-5,TGTGCCTGGAGCCCGGGGGGGAGCAATCAGCCCCAGCATTTT,CAWSPGGSNQPQHF
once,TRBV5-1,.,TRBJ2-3,TGCGCCAGCAGCTTGGTGGTTTCAACGGGGGGCCCACCCGATACGCAGTATTTT,CASSLVVSTGGPPDTQYF
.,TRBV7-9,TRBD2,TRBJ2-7,TGTGCCAGCAGCTTTGCGGGAGTAGGCGAGCAGTACTTC,CASSFAGVGEQYF
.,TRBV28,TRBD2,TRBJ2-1,TGTGCCAGCAGTTTAGCGGGAGGGTCCCACAATGAGCAGTTCTTC,CASSLAGGSHNEQFF
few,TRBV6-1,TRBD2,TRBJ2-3,TGTGCCAGCAGTGAACTAGCGGGGCTCACAGATACGCAGTATTTT,CASSELAGLTDTQYF
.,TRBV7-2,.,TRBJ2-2,TGTGCCAGCAGCTTAGTTCCAGGGTTGAACACCGGGGAGCTGTTTTTT,CASSLVPGLNTGELFF
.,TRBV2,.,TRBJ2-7,TGTGCCAGCAGTGATGGCGGGGGCCAGTCCTACGAGCAGTACTTC,CASSDGGGQSYEQYF
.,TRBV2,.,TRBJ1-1,TGTGCCAGCAGGGGGGAGGGGCACACTGAAGCTTTCTTT,CASRGEGHTEAFF
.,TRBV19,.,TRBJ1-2,TGTGCCACCCGCGGGGACGCTAACTATGGCTACACCTTC,CATRGDANYGYTF
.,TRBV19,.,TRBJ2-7,TGTGCCAGTAGTATTGGCTGGAGCGACGAGCAGTACTTC,CASSIGWSDEQYF
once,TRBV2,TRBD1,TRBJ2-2,TGTGCCAGCAGTGAAGTGGGACAGGGGAACACCGGGGAGCTGTTTTTT,CASSEVGQGNTGELFF
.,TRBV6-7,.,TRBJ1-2,TGTGCCAGCGGCTGGCGGACAGATTATGGCTACACCTTC,CASGWRTDYGYTF
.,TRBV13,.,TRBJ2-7,TGTGCCAGCAGCTTAGGCTTCGAGCAGTACTTC,CASSLGFEQYF
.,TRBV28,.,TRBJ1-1,TGTGCCAGCACCGAAGGCGGGCAGGGGACGAACACTGAAGCTTTCTTT,CASTEGGQGTNTEAFF
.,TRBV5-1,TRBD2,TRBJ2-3,TGCGCCAGCAAGTGGGTAGCGGGAGGGCCTCCAGATACGCAGTATTTT,CASKWVAGGPPDTQYF
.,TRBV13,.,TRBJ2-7,TGTGCCAGCAGCTCCCACTACGAGCAGTACTTC,CASSSHYEQYF
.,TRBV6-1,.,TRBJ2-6,TGTGCCAGCAGTGAACGGGGACATGCTGGGGCCAACGTCCTGACTTTC,CASSERGHAGANVLTF
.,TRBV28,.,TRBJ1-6,TGTGCCAGCGGGAACAGGCTAGGCGATTCACCCCTCCACTTT,CASGNRLGDSPLHF
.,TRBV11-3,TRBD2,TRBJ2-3,TGTGCCAGCAGCTTAGGCTCGATTGGGGGGGCAGATACGCAGTATTTT,CASSLGSIGGADTQYF
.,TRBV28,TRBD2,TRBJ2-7,TGTGCCAGCAGGGTGGGGACTAACAGCGGCGAGCAGTACTTC,CASRVGTNSGEQYF
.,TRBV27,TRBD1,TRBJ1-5,TGTGCCAGCAGGGGGGGACAGGGTTTGAGTCAGCCCCAGCATTTT,CASRGGQGLSQPQHF
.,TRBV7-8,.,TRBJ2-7,TGTGCCAGCAGCCTAGCGCGGGATCCCCTCAACGAGCAGTACTTC,CASSLARDPLNEQYF
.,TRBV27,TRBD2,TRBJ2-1,TGTGCCAGCAGTACCCGGACTAGCGGGCCTAATGAGCAGTTCTTC,CASSTRTSGPNEQFF
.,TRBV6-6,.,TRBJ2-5,TGTGCCAGCAGTTCCTGGACAGTCCAAGAGACCCAGTACTTC,CASSSWTVQETQYF
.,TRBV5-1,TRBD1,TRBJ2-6,TGCGCCAGCAGCTTGGATACAGGGGTAGGGGCCAACGTCCTGACTTTC,CASSLDTGVGANVLTF
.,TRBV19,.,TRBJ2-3,TGTGCCACCACAGATCAGGGTAGCAGCCCCACAGATACGCAGTATTTT,CATTDQGSSPTDTQYF
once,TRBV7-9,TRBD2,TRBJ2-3,TGTGCCAGCAGCTTAGCGGGAGGGCCGGGGACAGATACGCAGTATTTT,CASSLAGGPGTDTQYF
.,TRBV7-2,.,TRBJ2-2,TGTGCCAGCAGCTTAGTGGGTAGCGGCAGGGAGCTGTTTTTT,CASSLVGSGRELFF
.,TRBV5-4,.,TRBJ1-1,TGTGCCAGCAGCTTGGAAGTGGGGAGGAACACTGAAGCTTTCTTT,CASSLEVGRNTEAFF
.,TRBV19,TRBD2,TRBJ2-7,TGTGCCAGTAGTATAGCGGGAGGAAGCTCCTACGAGCAGTACTTC,CASSIAGGSSYEQYF
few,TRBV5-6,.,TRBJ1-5,TGTGCCAGCAGACTAAACAGGGATTATAGCAATCAGCCCCAGCATTTT,CASRLNRDYSNQPQHF
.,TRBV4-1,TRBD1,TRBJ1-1,TGCGCCAGCAGCCAGTCTCAGACAGGGTTGAACACTGAAGCTTTCTTT,CASSQSQTGLNTEAFF
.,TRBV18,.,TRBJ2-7,TGTGCCAGCTCACCCTACGAGCAGTACTTC,CASSPYEQYF